This record concerns one TCR beta chain sequence. CDR3 size: 12 residues. Looked up from germline, CDR1 is SGHAT and CDR2 is FQDESV (reference sequence). Losses at the gene ends were 5 bases for V and 6 bases for J; bases not matched to a gene: 3. These data belong to a study of blood T cell repertoires in COVID-19. The authors' processing: Amplification of reference gene primers was used by the study to estimate nucleated cell counts. Assay used: immunoSEQ multiplex PCR; TCRdb lists only in-frame clones, some missing. V, J and clone size derive from that table, while D and trimming were established from the DNA sequence. This table has 98,000 or so clones, around 87% appearing once.

The receptor was isolated from a man aged 50 to 59 with acute or convalescent COVID-19. The chain carries TRBV11-1 and TRBJ2-7; 8 bases are shared with TRBD1. Material: peripheral blood. Here the CDR3 DNA reads TGTGCCAGCAGCCAAGACAGGGGCGAGCAGTACTTC. The encoded protein is CASSQDRGEQYF.